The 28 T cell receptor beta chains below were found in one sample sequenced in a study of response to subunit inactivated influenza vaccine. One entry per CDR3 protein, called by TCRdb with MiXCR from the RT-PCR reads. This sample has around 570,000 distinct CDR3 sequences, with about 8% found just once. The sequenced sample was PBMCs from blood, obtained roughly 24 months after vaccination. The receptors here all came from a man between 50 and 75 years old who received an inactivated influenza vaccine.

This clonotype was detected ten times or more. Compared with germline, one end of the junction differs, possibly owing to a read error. CDR3 sequence (DNA): TGCAGTCCTAGCGGGAGTCCCTCCTACGAGCAGTACTTC. It is translated as CSPSGSPSYEQYF. The genes are TRBV20-1 and TRBJ2-7; 10 bases are a match to TRBD2. Per the germline V gene, CDR1 is DFQATT and CDR2 is SNEGSKA (reference sequence). This CDR3 comprises 13 residues.

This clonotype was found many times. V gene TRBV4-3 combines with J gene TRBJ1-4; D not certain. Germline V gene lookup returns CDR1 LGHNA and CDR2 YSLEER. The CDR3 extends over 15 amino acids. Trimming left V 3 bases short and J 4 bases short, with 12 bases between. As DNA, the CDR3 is TGCGCCAGCAGCCAGGCGAGGCCTAGTAATGAAAAACTGTTTTTT. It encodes CASSQARPSNEKLFF.

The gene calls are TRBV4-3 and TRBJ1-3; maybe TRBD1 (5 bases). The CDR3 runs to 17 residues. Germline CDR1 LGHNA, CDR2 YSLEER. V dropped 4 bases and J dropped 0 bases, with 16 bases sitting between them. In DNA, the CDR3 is TGCGCCAGCAGCCGACAGTATGCTGTGGGCTCTGGAAACACCATATATTTT. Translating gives CASSRQYAVGSGNTIYF.

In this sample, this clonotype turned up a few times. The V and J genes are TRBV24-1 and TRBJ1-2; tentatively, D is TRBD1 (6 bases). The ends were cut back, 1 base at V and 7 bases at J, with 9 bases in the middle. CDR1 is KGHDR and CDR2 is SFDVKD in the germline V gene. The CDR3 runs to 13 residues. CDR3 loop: CATSDFQQGGYTF. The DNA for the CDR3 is TGTGCCACCAGTGATTTCCAACAGGGTGGCTACACCTTC.

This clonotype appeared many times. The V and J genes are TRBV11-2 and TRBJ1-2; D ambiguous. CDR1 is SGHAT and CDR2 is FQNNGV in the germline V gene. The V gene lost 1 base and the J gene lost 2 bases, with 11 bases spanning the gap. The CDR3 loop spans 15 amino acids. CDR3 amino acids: CASSLGPAPNYGYTF. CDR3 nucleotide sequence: TGTGCCAGCAGCTTAGGCCCGGCCCCCAACTATGGCTACACCTTC.

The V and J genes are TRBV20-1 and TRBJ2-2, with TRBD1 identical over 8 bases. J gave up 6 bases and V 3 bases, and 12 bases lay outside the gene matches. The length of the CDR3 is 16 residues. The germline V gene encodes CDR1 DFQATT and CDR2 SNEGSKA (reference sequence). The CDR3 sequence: CSASVPGQGVPGELFF. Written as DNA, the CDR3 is TGCAGTGCTAGTGTCCCTGGACAGGGAGTACCCGGGGAGCTGTTTTTT.

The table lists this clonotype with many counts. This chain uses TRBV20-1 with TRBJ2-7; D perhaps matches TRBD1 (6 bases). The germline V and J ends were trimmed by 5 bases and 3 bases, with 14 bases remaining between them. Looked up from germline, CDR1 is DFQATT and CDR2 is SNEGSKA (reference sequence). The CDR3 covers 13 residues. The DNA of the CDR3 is TGCAGTGCTCGGGACACGAACCTCTACGAGCAGTACTTC. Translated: CSARDTNLYEQYF.

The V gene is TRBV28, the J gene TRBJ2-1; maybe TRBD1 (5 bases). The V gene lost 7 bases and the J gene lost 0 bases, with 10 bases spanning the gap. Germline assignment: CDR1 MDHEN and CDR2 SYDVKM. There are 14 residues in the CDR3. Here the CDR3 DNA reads TGTGCCAGCATCCAGGGTACCTCCTACAATGAGCAGTTCTTC. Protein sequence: CASIQGTSYNEQFF.

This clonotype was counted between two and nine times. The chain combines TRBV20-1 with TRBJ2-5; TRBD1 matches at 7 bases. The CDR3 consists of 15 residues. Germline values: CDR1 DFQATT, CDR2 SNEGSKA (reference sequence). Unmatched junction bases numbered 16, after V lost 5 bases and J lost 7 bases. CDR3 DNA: TGCAGTGCTCACTCCGGGACAGACGCTTTTGGGACCCAGTACTTC. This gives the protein CSAHSGTDAFGTQYF.

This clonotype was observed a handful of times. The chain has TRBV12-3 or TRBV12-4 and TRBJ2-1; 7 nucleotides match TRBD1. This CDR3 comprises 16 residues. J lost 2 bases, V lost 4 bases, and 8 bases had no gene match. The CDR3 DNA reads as TGTGCCAGCAGTTCCCCAACAGGGGCGACCTACAATGAGCAGTTCTTC. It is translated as CASSSPTGATYNEQFF.

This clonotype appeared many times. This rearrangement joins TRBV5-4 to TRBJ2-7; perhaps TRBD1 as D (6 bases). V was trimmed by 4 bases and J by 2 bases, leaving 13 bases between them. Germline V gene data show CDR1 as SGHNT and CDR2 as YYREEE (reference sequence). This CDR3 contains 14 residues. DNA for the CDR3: TGTGCCAGCAGCCTCCGGACAGAACCCTACGAGCAGTACTTC. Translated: CASSLRTEPYEQYF.

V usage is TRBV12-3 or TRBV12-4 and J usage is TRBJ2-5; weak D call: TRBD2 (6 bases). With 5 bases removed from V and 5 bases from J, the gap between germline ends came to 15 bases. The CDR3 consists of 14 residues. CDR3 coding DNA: TGTGCCAGCAGTCATCTAGGAGGGTTGGAGACCCAGTACTTC. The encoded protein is CASSHLGGLETQYF.

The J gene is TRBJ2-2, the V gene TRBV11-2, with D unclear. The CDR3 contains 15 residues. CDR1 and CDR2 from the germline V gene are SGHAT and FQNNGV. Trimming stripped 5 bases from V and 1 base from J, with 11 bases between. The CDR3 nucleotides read TGTGCCAGCAGCCGAGGACCGAAGAACACCGGGGAGCTGTTTTTT. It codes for CASSRGPKNTGELFF.

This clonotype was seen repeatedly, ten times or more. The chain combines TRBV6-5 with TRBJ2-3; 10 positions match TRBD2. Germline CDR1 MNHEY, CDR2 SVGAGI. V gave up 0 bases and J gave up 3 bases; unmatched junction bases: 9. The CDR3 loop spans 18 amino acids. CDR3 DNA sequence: TGTGCCAGCAGTTACTCGACCCAGCGGGGGGGTGGTACAGATACGCAGTATTTT. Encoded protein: CASSYSTQRGGGTDTQYF.

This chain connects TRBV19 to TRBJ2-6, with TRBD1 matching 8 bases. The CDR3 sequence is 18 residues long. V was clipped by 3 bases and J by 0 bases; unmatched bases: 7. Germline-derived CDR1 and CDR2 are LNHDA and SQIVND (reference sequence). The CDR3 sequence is CASSMGGQVSSGANVLTF. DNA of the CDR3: TGTGCCAGTAGTATGGGGGGACAGGTGAGCTCTGGGGCCAACGTCCTGACTTTC.

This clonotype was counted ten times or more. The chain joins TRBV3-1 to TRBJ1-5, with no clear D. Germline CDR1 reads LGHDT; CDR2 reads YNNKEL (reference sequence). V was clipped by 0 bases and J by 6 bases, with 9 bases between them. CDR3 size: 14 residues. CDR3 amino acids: CASSQDGITQPQHF. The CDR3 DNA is TGTGCCAGCAGCCAAGACGGGATAACTCAGCCCCAGCATTTT.

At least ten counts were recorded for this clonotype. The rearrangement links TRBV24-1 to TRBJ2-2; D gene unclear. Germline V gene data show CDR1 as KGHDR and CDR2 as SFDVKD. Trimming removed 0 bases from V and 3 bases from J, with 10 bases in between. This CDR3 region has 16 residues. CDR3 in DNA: TGTGCCACCAGTGATTTGCCGGGCTCCCACACCGGGGAGCTGTTTTTT. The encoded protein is CATSDLPGSHTGELFF.

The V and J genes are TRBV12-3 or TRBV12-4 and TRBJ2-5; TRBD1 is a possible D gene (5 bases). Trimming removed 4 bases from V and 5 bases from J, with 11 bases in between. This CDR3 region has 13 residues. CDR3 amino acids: CASSWVQGETQYF. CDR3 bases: TGTGCCAGCAGTTGGGTGCAGGGTGAGACCCAGTACTTC.

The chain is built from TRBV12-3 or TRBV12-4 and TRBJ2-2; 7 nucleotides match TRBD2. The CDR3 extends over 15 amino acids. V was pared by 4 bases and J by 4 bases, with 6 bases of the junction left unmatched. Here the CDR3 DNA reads TGTGCCAGCAGTTCTGGCGGGAGCCTCACCGGGGAGCTGTTTTTT. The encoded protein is CASSSGGSLTGELFF.

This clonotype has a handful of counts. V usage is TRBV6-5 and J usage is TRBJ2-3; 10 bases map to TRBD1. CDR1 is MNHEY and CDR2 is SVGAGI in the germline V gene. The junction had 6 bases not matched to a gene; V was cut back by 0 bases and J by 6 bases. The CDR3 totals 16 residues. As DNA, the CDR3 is TGTGCCAGCAGTTACTCGGGACAGGGGCGGGGGGATACGCAGTATTTT. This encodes CASSYSGQGRGDTQYF.

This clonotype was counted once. The CDR3 loop reads CASSLAFFEQFF. The DNA of the CDR3 is TGTGCCAGCAGCTTAGCGTTTTTTGAGCAGTTCTTC. This chain joins TRBV7-2 and TRBJ2-1; D gene uncertain. The germline gives CDR1 SGHTA, CDR2 FQGNSA. This CDR3 has 12 residues. Trimming left V 0 bases short and J 9 bases short, with 6 bases between.

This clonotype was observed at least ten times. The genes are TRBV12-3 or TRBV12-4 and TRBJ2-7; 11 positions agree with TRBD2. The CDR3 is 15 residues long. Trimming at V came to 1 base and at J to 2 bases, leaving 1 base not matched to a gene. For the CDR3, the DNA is TGTGCCAGCAGTTTAGGTAGCGGGGGGGCCTACGAGCAGTACTTC. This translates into CASSLGSGGAYEQYF.

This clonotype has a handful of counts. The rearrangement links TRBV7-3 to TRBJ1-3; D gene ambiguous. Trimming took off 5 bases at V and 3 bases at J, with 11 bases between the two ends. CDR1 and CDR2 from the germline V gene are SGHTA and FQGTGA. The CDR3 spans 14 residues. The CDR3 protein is CASSPGPDGNTIYF. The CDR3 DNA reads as TGTGCCAGCAGCCCCGGCCCAGATGGAAACACCATATATTTT.

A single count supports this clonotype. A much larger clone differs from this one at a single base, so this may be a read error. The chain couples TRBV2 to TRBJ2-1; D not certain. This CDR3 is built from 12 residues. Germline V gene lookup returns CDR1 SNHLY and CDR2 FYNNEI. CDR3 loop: CARSFTRNEQFF. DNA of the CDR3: TGTGCCCGCAGCTTCACAAGAAATGAGCAGTTCTTC.

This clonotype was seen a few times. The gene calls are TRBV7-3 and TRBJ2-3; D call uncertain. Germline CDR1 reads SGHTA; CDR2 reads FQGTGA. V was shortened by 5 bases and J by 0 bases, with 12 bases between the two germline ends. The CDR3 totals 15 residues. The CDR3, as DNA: TGTGCCAGCAGCCCGAAACGATCTAGCACAGATACGCAGTATTTT. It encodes CASSPKRSSTDTQYF.

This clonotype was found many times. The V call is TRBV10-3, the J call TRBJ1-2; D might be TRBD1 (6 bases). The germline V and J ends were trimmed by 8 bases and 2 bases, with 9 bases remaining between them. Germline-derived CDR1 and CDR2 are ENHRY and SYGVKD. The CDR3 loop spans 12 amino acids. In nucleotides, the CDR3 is TGTGCCATCCCAGGACAGAACTATGGCTACACCTTC. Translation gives CAIPGQNYGYTF.

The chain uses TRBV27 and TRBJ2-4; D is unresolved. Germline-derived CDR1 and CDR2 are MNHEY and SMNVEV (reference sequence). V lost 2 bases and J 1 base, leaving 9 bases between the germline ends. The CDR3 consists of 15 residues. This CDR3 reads CASSLDWGAKNIQYF. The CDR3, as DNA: TGTGCCAGCAGTTTAGATTGGGGTGCCAAAAACATTCAGTACTTC.

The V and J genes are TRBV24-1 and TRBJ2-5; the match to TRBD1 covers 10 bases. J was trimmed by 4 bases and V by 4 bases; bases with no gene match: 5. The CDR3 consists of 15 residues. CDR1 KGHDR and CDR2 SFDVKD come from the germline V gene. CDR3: CATSDRGQGTETQYF. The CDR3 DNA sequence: TGTGCCACCAGTGACCGGGGACAGGGGACAGAGACCCAGTACTTC.